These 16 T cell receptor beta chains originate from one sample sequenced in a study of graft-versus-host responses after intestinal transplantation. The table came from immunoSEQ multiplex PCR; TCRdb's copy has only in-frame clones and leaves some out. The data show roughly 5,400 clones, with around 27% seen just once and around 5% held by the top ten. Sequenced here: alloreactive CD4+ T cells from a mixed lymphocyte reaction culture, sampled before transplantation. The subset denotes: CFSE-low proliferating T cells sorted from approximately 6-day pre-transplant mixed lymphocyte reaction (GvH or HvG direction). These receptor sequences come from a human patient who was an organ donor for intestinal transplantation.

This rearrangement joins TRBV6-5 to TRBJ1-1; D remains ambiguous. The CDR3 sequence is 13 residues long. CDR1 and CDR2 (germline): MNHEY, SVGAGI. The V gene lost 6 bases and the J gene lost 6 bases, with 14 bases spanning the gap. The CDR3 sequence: CASSPLVAAEAFF. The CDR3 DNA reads TGTGCCAGCAGCCCTTTAGTGGCCGCTGAAGCTTTCTTT.

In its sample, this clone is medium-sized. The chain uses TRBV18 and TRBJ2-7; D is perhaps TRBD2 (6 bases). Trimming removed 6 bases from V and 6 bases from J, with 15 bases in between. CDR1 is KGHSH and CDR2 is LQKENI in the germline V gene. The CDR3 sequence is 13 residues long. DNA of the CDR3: TGTGCCAGCTCCCCTACGGGGGAAGGCGAGCAGTACTTC. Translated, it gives CASSPTGEGEQYF.

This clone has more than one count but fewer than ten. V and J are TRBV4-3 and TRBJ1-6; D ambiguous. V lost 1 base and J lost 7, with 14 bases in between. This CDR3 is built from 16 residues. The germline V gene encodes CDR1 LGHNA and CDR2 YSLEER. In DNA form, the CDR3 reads TGCGCCAGCAGCCAAGGTGCGCAGGTGGGAAATTCACCCCTCCACTTT. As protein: CASSQGAQVGNSPLHF.

The CDR3 spells CASSHHRGRFLNTEAFF. CDR3 DNA sequence: TGTGCCAGCAGTCACCACAGGGGGCGTTTCCTTAACACTGAAGCTTTCTTT. The rearrangement links TRBV2 to TRBJ1-1; 9 positions match TRBD1. The length of the CDR3 is 17 residues. CDR1 and CDR2 from the germline V gene are SNHLY and FYNNEI. With 5 bases clipped from V and 2 bases from J, the junction kept 12 bases outside the gene matches. The entire variable domain, with the rest obtained from reference TRBV2 and TRBJ1-1, is as follows: EPEVTQTPSHQVTQMGQEVILRCVPISNHLYFYWYRQILGQKVEFLVSFYNNEISEKSEIFDDQFSVERPDGSNFTLKIRSTKLEDSAMYFCASSHHRGRFLNTEAFFGQGTRLTVV.

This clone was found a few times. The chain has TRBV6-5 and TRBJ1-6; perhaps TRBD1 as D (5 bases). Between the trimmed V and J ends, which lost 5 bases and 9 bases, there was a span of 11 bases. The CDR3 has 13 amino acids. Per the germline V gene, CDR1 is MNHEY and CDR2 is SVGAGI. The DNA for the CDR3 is TGTGCCAGCAGTGAATTGAGGGGTTCACCCCTCCACTTT. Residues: CASSELRGSPLHF.

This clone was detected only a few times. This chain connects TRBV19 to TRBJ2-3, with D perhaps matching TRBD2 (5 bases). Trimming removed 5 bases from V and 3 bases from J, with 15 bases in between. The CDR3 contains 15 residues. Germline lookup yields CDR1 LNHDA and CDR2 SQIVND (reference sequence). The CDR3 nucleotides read TGTGCCAGTAGTTGGAGACTACCAAAGACAGATACGCAGTATTTT. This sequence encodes CASSWRLPKTDTQYF.

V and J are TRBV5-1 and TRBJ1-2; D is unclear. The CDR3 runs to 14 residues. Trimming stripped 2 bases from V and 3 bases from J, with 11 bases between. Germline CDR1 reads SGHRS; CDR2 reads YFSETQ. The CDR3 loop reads CASSFTGTDYGYTF. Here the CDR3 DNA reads TGCGCCAGCAGCTTTACCGGCACTGACTATGGCTACACCTTC.

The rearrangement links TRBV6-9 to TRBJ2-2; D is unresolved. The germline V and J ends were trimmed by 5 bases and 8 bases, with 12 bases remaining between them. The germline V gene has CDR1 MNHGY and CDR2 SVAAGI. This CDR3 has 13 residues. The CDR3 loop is CASSEMIQGELFF. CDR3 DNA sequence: TGTGCCAGCAGTGAAATGATTCAGGGGGAGCTGTTTTTT.

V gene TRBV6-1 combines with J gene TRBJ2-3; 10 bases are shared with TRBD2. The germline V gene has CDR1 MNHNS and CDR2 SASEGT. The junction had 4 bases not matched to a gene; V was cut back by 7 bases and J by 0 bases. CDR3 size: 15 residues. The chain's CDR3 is CASKLAGPSTDTQYF. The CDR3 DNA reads TGTGCCAGCAAACTAGCGGGGCCTAGCACAGATACGCAGTATTTT.

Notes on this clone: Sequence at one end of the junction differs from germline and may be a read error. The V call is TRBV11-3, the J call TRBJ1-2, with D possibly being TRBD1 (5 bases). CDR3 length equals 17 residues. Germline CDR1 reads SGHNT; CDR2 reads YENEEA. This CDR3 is CAGSLDPGTSAEGGYTF. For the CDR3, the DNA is TGTGCCGGCAGCTTAGATCCGGGGACCTCAGCAGAAGGTGGCTACACCTTC.

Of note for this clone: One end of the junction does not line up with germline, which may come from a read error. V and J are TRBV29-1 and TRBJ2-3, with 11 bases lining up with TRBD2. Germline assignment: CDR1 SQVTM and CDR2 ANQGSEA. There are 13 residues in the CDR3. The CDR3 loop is CSVSGVAGGRSDF. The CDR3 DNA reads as TGCAGCGTTAGCGGGGTAGCGGGGGGGAGGTCGGATTTT.

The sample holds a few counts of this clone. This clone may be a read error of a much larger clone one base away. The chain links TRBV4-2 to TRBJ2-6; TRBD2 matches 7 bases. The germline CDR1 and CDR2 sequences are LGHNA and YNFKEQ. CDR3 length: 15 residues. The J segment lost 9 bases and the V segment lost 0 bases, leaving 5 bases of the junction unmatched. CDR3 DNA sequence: TGTGCCAGCAGCCAAGATCCCGGGGGGTGCAACGTCCTGACTTTC. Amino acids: CASSQDPGGCNVLTF.

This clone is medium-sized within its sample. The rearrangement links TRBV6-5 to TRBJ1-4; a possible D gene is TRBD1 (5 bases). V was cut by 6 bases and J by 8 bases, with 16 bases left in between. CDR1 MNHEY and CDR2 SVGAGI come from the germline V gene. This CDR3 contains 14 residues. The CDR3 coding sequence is TGTGCCAGCAGCCCCTCCCAAGGGGACGAAAAACTGTTTTTT. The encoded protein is CASSPSQGDEKLFF.

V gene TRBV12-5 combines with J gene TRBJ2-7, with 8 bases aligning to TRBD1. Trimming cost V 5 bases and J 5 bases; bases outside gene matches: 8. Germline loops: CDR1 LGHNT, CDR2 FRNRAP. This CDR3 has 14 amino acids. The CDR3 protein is CASGPRDRPDEQYF. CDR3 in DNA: TGTGCTAGTGGTCCCCGGGACAGGCCCGACGAGCAGTACTTC.

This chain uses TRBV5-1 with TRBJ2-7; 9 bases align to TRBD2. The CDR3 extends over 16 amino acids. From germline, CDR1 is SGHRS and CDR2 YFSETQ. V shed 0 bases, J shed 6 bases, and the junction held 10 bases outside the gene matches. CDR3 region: CASSLGSGGQRGEQYF. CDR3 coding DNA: TGCGCCAGCAGCTTGGGCAGCGGGGGGCAAAGGGGCGAGCAGTACTTC.

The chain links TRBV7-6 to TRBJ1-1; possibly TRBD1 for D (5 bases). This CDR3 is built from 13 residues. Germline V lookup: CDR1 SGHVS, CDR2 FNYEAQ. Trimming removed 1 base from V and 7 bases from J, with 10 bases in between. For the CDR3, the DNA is TGTGCCAGCAGCTTAGAGGGGTACGGTGAAGCTTTCTTT. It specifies CASSLEGYGEAFF.